This passage covers 15 T cell receptor beta chains from one sample sequenced in a study of blood T cell repertoires in COVID-19. TCRdb's copy holds only in-frame clones and misses some; the assay was immunoSEQ multiplex PCR. Of 150,000 to 200,000 clones in the sample, approximately 86% were seen once. The source material was peripheral blood. The receptors stem from a man in his forties or fifties with active or convalescent COVID-19.

This clone was observed a single time. The chain combines TRBV28 with TRBJ1-1; D unclear. CDR3 length: 12 residues. Germline V lookup: CDR1 MDHEN, CDR2 SYDVKM. V lost 8 bases and J 1 base, leaving 8 bases between the germline ends. The DNA of the CDR3 is TGTGCCAGCTACACGGGGAACACTGAAGCTTTCTTT. Its protein product is CASYTGNTEAFF.

The chain combines TRBV28 with TRBJ1-4; 9 bases match TRBD1. Trimming removed 4 bases from V and 1 base from J; junction bases left unmatched: 4. This CDR3 has 16 amino acids. Per germline, CDR1 MDHEN and CDR2 SYDVKM. The CDR3 spells CASSYRGRKTNEKLFF. DNA of the CDR3: TGTGCCAGCAGTTACAGGGGGCGCAAAACTAATGAAAAACTGTTTTTT.

For this clone: Other nucleotide sequences in the sample specify the same CDR3. The V and J genes are TRBV9 and TRBJ2-1; a weak D match, TRBD2 (7 bases). The germline V and J ends were trimmed by 2 bases and 8 bases, with 11 bases remaining between them. Germline CDR1 is SGDLS and CDR2 is YYNGEE. The length of the CDR3 is 13 residues. CDR3 protein: CASSVEGGYEQFF. DNA for the CDR3: TGTGCCAGCAGCGTCGAGGGGGGGTATGAGCAGTTCTTC.

This chain uses TRBV2 with TRBJ2-6; possibly TRBD2 for D (5 bases). The CDR3 has 16 amino acids. Germline-derived CDR1 and CDR2 are SNHLY and FYNNEI. Trimming shortened V by 6 bases and J by 4 bases, and 16 bases separated the two germline ends. The CDR3 loop is CASSAIEGQGANVLTF. The CDR3 DNA sequence: TGTGCCAGCAGCGCCATCGAGGGCCAAGGGGCCAACGTCCTGACTTTC. The entire variable domain, with the rest obtained from reference TRBV2 and TRBJ2-6, is as follows: EPEVTQTPSHQVTQMGQEVILRCVPISNHLYFYWYRQILGQKVEFLVSFYNNEISEKSEIFDDQFSVERPDGSNFTLKIRSTKLEDSAMYFCASSAIEGQGANVLTFGAGSRLTVL.

J is TRBJ2-3 and V is TRBV2; 10 bases line up with TRBD2. The CDR3 runs to 15 residues. V shed 6 bases and J 2 bases; nucleotides not matched to a gene: 5. Germline CDR1 and CDR2: SNHLY and FYNNEI. CDR3 sequence reads: CASRATSGVTDTQYF. CDR3 DNA sequence: TGTGCCAGCAGAGCCACTAGCGGGGTCACAGATACGCAGTATTTT.

The chain is built from TRBV27 and TRBJ2-1; 9 nucleotides match TRBD2. The CDR3 sequence is 15 residues long. The germline V gene has CDR1 MNHEY and CDR2 SMNVEV (reference sequence). J gave up 6 bases and V 3 bases, and 6 bases lay outside the gene matches. The CDR3 loop reads CASSFGGGEGNEQFF. In DNA form, the CDR3 reads TGTGCCAGCAGTTTTGGCGGGGGGGAGGGCAATGAGCAGTTCTTC.

This clone was observed once. The chain combines TRBV28 with TRBJ1-3; D perhaps matches TRBD1 (6 bases). The CDR3 is 17 residues long. Trimming pared 4 bases from V and 2 bases from J, leaving 18 bases between. Germline V gene sequence: CDR1 MDHEN, CDR2 SYDVKM. The CDR3 spells CASSSDLRDTTGNTIYF. The CDR3 DNA follows: TGTGCCAGCAGTTCCGACCTCCGGGACACTACTGGAAACACCATATATTTT.

The rearrangement links TRBV15 to TRBJ2-2; no clear D gene. Germline values: CDR1 LNHNV, CDR2 YYDKDF (reference sequence). Trimming shortened V by 5 bases and J by 4 bases, and 5 bases separated the two germline ends. This CDR3 has 12 amino acids. CDR3 in DNA: TGTGCCACCAGCCGGTCCACCGGGGAGCTGTTTTTT. Residues: CATSRSTGELFF.

The chain combines TRBV5-4 with TRBJ1-5; tentative D call: TRBD1 (6 bases). CDR3 length: 14 amino acids. V was shortened by 0 bases and J by 5 bases, with 9 bases between the two germline ends. Germline values: CDR1 SGHNT, CDR2 YYREEE (reference sequence). This CDR3 is CASSLAGGDQPQHF. The CDR3, as DNA: TGTGCCAGCAGCTTGGCGGGGGGCGATCAGCCCCAGCATTTT. Variable domain in full (rest from reference TRBV5-4 and TRBJ1-5): ETGVTQSPTHLIKTRGQQVTLRCSSQSGHNTVSWYQQALGQGPQFIFQYYREEENGRGNFPPRFSGLQFPNYSSELNVNALELDDSALYLCASSLAGGDQPQHFGDGTRLSIL.

The chain is built from TRBV3-1 (or the pseudogene TRBV3-2) and TRBJ1-1; the D gene is possibly TRBD1 (5 bases). V lost 4 bases, J lost 5 bases, and 8 bases lay in between. The CDR3 runs to 12 residues. Germline CDR1 LGHDT, CDR2 YNNKEL (reference sequence). The CDR3 nucleotides are TGTGCCAGCAGCCCGGGGGATACTGAAGCTTTCTTT. It yields the protein CASSPGDTEAFF.

Only a few counts were recorded for this clone. V gene TRBV5-1 combines with J gene TRBJ2-7; 7 bases line up with TRBD1. The CDR3 loop spans 13 amino acids. Losses at the gene ends were 6 bases for V and 1 base for J; bases not matched to a gene: 4. From germline, CDR1 is SGHRS and CDR2 YFSETQ. CDR3 region: CASTGTESYEQYF. CDR3 DNA sequence: TGCGCCAGCACCGGGACAGAGTCCTACGAGCAGTACTTC.

The genes are TRBV5-1 and TRBJ2-1, with 7 nucleotides matching TRBD2. Germline CDR1 SGHRS, CDR2 YFSETQ. Trimming removed 4 bases from V and 9 bases from J; junction bases left unmatched: 13. This CDR3 has 15 residues. The CDR3 nucleotides read TGCGCCAGCAGCCCTGAGCGGGGTGGCGTCACTGAGCAGTTCTTC. Its protein product is CASSPERGGVTEQFF.

The chain combines TRBV7-9 with TRBJ1-6, with a tentative D call TRBD1 (5 bases). Germline V gene sequence: CDR1 SEHNR, CDR2 FQNEAQ (reference sequence). The CDR3 length is 14 residues. Between the trimmed V and J ends, which lost 5 bases and 9 bases, there was a span of 14 bases. In nucleotides, the CDR3 is TGTGCCAGCAGCCCTCAAGGGCAGGGTTCACCCCTCCACTTT. Encoded protein: CASSPQGQGSPLHF.

V usage is TRBV4-1 and J usage is TRBJ2-7; 9 bases are shared with TRBD2. V was pared by 0 bases and J by 0 bases, with 9 bases of the junction left unmatched. The CDR3 length is 18 residues. Germline V gene sequence: CDR1 MGHRA, CDR2 YSYEKL. CDR3 loop: CASSQDRAGGFSSYEQYF. The CDR3 region has the DNA TGCGCCAGCAGCCAAGATAGAGCGGGGGGTTTCAGCTCCTACGAGCAGTACTTC.

The CDR3 nucleotides are TGTGCCAGCAGGCTAGGCACGGGTAGCAATCAGCCCCAGCATTTT. Encoded protein: CASRLGTGSNQPQHF. The V call is TRBV28, the J call TRBJ1-5; D uncertain. V lost 6 bases and J lost 0, with 12 bases in between. CDR3 size: 15 residues. Per the germline V gene, CDR1 is MDHEN and CDR2 is SYDVKM.